One T cell receptor (beta chain) is described in this entry. Its target is not known. CD45RO-negative cells were positively selected for CCR7, leaving out terminally differentiated effector memory CD45RA+ cells. Everyone who donated was a Caucasian adult who lived in Nashville, Tennessee. The data were taken from a study of shared clonotypes between healthy human individuals. Study-wide points: Generation probabilities were higher for clonotypes shared across all four sorted-subset donors than for unshared ones.

Assay execution took place at the deep level. Genomic DNA per cell subset filled all wells of several immunoSEQ plates. Sequencing was performed with immunoSEQ multiplex PCR; in TCRdb, only in-frame clones are kept and a portion is missing. The sample contains about 2 million clones, about 95% of which appear only once. The sequence derives from a young man in good health. The sequencing input was naive CD8+ T cells sorted from blood.

For the CDR3, the DNA is TGTGCCAGCAGCCCAGGACAGGGCATTCAGTACTTC. Translated, it gives CASSPGQGIQYF. The rearrangement links TRBV11-3 to TRBJ2-4, with TRBD1 matching over 8 bases. This CDR3 has 12 residues. From germline, CDR1 is SGHNT and CDR2 YENEEA. Trimming removed 5 bases from V and 9 bases from J; junction bases left unmatched: 3.